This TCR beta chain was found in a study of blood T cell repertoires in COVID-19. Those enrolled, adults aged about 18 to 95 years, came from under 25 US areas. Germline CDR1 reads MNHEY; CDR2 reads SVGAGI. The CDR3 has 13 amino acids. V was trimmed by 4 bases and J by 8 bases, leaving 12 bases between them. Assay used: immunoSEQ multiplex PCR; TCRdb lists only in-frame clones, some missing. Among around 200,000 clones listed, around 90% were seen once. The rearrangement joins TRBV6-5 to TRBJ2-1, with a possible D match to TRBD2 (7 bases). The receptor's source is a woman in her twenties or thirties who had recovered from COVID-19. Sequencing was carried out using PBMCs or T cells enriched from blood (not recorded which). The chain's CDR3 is CASSWRGGDEQFF. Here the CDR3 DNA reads TGTGCCAGCAGTTGGAGAGGGGGGGATGAGCAGTTCTTC.